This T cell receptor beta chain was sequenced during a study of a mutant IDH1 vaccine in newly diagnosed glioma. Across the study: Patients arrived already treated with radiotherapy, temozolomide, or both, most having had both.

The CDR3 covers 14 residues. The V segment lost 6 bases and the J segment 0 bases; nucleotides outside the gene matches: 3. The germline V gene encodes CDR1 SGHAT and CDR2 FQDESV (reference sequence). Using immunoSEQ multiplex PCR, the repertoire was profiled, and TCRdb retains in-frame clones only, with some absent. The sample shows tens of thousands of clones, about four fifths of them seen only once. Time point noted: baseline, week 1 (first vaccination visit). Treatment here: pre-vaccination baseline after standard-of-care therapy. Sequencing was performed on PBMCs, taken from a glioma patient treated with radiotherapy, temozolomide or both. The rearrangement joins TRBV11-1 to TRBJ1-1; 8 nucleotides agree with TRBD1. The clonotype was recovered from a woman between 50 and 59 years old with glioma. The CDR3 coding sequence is TGTGCCAGCAGTCGACAGGGGATGAACACTGAAGCTTTCTTT. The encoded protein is CASSRQGMNTEAFF.